The clone carrying this TCR beta chain was seen many times. RNA transcripts gave rise to amplified TCR beta CDR3 regions. TCR CDR3 underwent first-round RT-PCR with the HTBI primer set. MiXCR, applied by TCRdb to the multiplex PCR reads, yields one record per CDR3 protein. Here the sample spans approximately 500,000 distinct CDR3 sequences, roughly 50% being singletons. Trimming took 3 bases from V and 6 from J, leaving 14 bases between them. The CDR3 consists of 13 residues. Germline V gives CDR1 DFQATT, CDR2 SNEGSKA (reference sequence). These data come from a study of T cells in Graves' hyperthyroidism and ophthalmopathy. An absence of ophthalmopathy progression within 18 months meant stable Graves' hyperthyroidism. Diagnosis relied on clinical symptoms, serum thyroxine and TRAb, thyroid ultrasound and orbital computed tomography.

The specimen was peripheral blood or thyroid tissue (not recorded which). J is TRBJ1-1 and V is TRBV20-1; D is ambiguous. This receptor was identified in a woman between 18 and 30 years old with Graves' hyperthyroidism. This CDR3 reads CSASFPPFSEAFF. CDR3 DNA: TGCAGTGCTAGCTTCCCACCGTTTTCTGAAGCTTTCTTT.